This T cell receptor beta chain was identified in a study of blood T cell repertoires in COVID-19 (dated by TCRdb to about 2020). Context from the whole study: The collaborator samples originated in the United States, Italy and Spain and spanned the acute and convalescent phases of COVID-19. The sample metadata nearly always contained a de-identified subject ID, COVID-19 status, age in years and sex. The material from the prospective study consisted of cDNA or gDNA derived from T cells, B-cell-depleted T cells, or PBMCs. HLA class I and class II types, where available, came from metadata supplied by the sample provider rather than from assay-based typing. Deeply sampled blood TCRbeta repertoires from subjects exposed to, actively infected with, or recovered from COVID-19 were included in the dataset. Samples were obtained from the ongoing ImmuneRACE study (first 160 participants) and from over a thousand subjects provided by 6 global collaborators. A freely available public database, intended as a resource for researchers studying the immune response to SARS-CoV-2, is where the repertoires were released. The investigation overall reported the following: The amount of clinical and demographic metadata varied by source and participant and was provided uncurated.

Relative to germline, V is 0 bases shorter and J is 5 bases shorter, with 8 bases between their ends. The CDR3 goes from the cysteine to the phenylalanine over 13 residues. Just CDR3 DNA is preserved here, 39 bases in frame from base 1. The CDR1 and CDR2 encoded by the germline V gene (reference sequence) are SGHKS and YYEKEE. TCRbeta CDR3 regions were amplified from genomic DNA using the immunoSEQ Assay, a bias-controlled multiplex PCR. In the original analysis: Nucleated cell counts per sample were estimated from amplification of reference gene primers within the assay. Sequence reads were collapsed and filtered to measure the absolute abundance of every unique TCRbeta CDR3 rearrangement. For each sample, productive Simpson clonality was calculated as the square root of Simpson's diversity index over productive rearrangements. This immuneACCESS table, as held by TCRdb, lists in-frame sequences with V and J called but not all clones. Of the missing ones, under half trace to an unresolved V gene in checked studies; the others have no known cause. The V and J calls and the clone size are those of that table, but D and trimming were determined from the DNA. This sample holds fewer than 350,000 clones; approximately 91% were observed only once. The biggest ten clones account for about 2.3% of the sample.

In the prospective study, participants were roughly 18 to 89 years old, resided in about two dozen geographic areas of the United States, and were enrolled through a virtual design. To assign participants to cohorts, the prospective study relied on clinical history that participants themselves reported in a screening survey and a study questionnaire. Mobile phlebotomists in the prospective study collected whole blood, serum and a nasopharyngeal or oropharyngeal swab from every participant. Additional blood draws and questionnaires over a roughly two-month period could optionally be provided by prospective study participants. Before DNA extraction, prospective study blood samples were shipped either frozen or at room temperature. As for this clone: No antigen is known for it. Base qualities were left out, and no much larger clone turns up one base away.

The sequence joins TRBV5-5 to TRBJ2-5; a confident D gene designation cannot be given. Sequenced: PBMCs or T cells enriched from blood (not recorded which). The receptor was isolated from a middle-aged woman with acute COVID-19. CDR3 reads: CASSLGAQETQYF. The nucleotides read TGTGCCAGCAGCTTGGGGGCGCAGGAGACCCAGTACTTC.